This T cell receptor beta chain originates from a study of blood T cell repertoires in COVID-19. Clones were sequenced by immunoSEQ multiplex PCR, and TCRdb holds only the in-frame ones, with some missing. This sample carries 270,000 or so clones, 85% to 90% of them seen once, and the ten largest clones take 4% to 5%. The CDR3 runs 14 residues. The V and J ends lost 1 base and 5 bases respectively, with 11 bases between them. Germline CDR1 SNHLY, CDR2 FYNNEI. A note on this clone: This sample also contains other DNA sequences that code for the same CDR3.

This clonotype was sampled from a woman aged 40 to 49 who had recovered from COVID-19. The rearrangement joins TRBV2 to TRBJ1-1; possible D gene TRBD1, 5 bases. Sequenced: peripheral blood. Here the CDR3 reads CASSEGQGWTEAFF. The CDR3 DNA sequence: TGTGCCAGCAGTGAAGGCCAGGGTTGGACTGAAGCTTTCTTT.